Presented here are 16 T cell receptor beta chains from one specimen sequenced in a study of regulatory T cells in long-lasting Graves disease. As for time point: newly diagnosed GD, antithyroid drugs for less than 3 months. Extracted PBMC RNA gave rise to the TCR library. The TCR beta library used iRepertoire HTBI primers with Arm-PCR amplification of CDR3. A single record per CDR3 protein comes from TCRdb applying MiXCR to the multiplex PCR reads. The repertoire includes over 450,000 distinct CDR3 sequences, about 12% of them detected once, and approximately 9% sits in the top ten. These records were also assigned to another study, of T cells in Graves' hyperthyroidism and ophthalmopathy.

Sequences were derived from peripheral blood mononuclear cells (PBMCs), sampled at new diagnosis, from a patient treated with antithyroid drugs. Source of these receptors: a woman aged 25 to 45 with Graves disease.

Many counts were recorded for this clonotype. V usage is TRBV29-1 and J usage is TRBJ1-1; 11 positions agree with TRBD1. The germline CDR1 and CDR2 sequences are SQVTM and ANQGSEA. The CDR3 length is 16 residues. V shed 6 bases, J shed 3 bases, and the junction held 12 bases outside the gene matches. CDR3 loop: CSVPKWTGGDDTEAFF. The CDR3 nucleotides read TGCAGCGTCCCGAAATGGACAGGGGGCGATGACACTGAAGCTTTCTTT.

The chain links TRBV4-1 to TRBJ2-2; no definite D call. CDR3 length equals 14 residues. Germline lookup yields CDR1 MGHRA and CDR2 YSYEKL. V gave up 2 bases and J gave up 1 base, with 5 bases separating them. The CDR3 reads CASSQWRNTGELFF. For the CDR3, the DNA is TGCGCCAGCAGCCAATGGCGGAACACCGGGGAGCTGTTTTTT.

This clonotype was seen many times. The chain carries TRBV6-5 and TRBJ1-2; no clear D. The CDR3 runs 12 residues. Germline V gives CDR1 MNHEY, CDR2 SVGAGI. Trimming cost V 0 bases and J 6 bases, with 5 bases left between them. CDR3 nucleotide sequence: TGTGCCAGCAGTTACTCTGGTGATGGCTACACCTTC. Amino acids: CASSYSGDGYTF.

This clonotype was seen at least ten times. This chain links TRBV10-3 with TRBJ2-1; D is undetermined. The V gene's germline CDR1 is ENHRY and CDR2 SYGVKD. V was cut by 3 bases and J by 8 bases, with 11 bases left in between. This CDR3 region has 13 residues. CDR3 sequence (DNA): TGTGCCATCAGTGACGATTTAGGGTATGAGCAGTTCTTC. Amino acid sequence: CAISDDLGYEQFF.

This clonotype was seen repeatedly, ten times or more. The rearrangement joins TRBV4-3 to TRBJ1-2; a weak D match, TRBD1 (6 bases). This CDR3 has 12 residues. Between the trimmed V and J ends, which lost 2 bases and 8 bases, there was a span of 9 bases. CDR1 is LGHNA, CDR2 YSLEER, per germline. The CDR3 reads CASSQSGAGYTF. CDR3 nucleotides: TGCGCCAGCAGCCAATCGGGGGCCGGCTACACCTTC.

This clonotype was found many times. The V and J genes are TRBV27 and TRBJ2-3, with a possible D match to TRBD1 (5 bases). V was clipped by 5 bases and J by 6 bases, with 15 bases between them. This CDR3 comprises 14 residues. CDR1 and CDR2 from the germline V gene are MNHEY and SMNVEV (reference sequence). The DNA of the CDR3 is TGTGCCAGCAGTGATAGAAGTGGGGCGGATACGCAGTATTTT. As protein: CASSDRSGADTQYF.

This clonotype was counted at least ten times. The chain links TRBV18 to TRBJ1-5, with a possible D match to TRBD1 (5 bases). Germline V gene sequence: CDR1 KGHSH, CDR2 LQKENI. The ends were cut back, 3 bases at V and 0 bases at J, with 6 bases in the middle. The CDR3 runs to 14 residues. The CDR3 DNA is TGTGCCAGCTCACCCCAGGGTAGCAATCAGCCCCAGCATTTT. Translating gives CASSPQGSNQPQHF.

This clonotype was seen ten or more times. V is TRBV24-1 and J is TRBJ1-2; no clear D gene. The CDR3 covers 12 residues. Per the germline V gene, CDR1 is KGHDR and CDR2 is SFDVKD. V was pared by 4 bases and J by 4 bases, with 6 bases between. The CDR3 here is CATSDRVYGYTF. Here the CDR3 DNA reads TGTGCCACCAGTGACAGAGTCTATGGCTACACCTTC.

The V and J genes are TRBV19 and TRBJ2-2; 12 bases map to TRBD1. This CDR3 has 16 residues. After removal of 5 bases from V and 3 bases from J, the junction contained 4 bases not matched to a gene. Germline V CDR1 and CDR2: LNHDA, SQIVND (reference sequence). The CDR3 sequence is CASSSGTGGDTGELFF. The DNA of the CDR3 is TGTGCCAGTAGTTCGGGGACAGGGGGCGACACCGGGGAGCTGTTTTTT. The complete variable domain, with remaining parts taken from reference TRBV19 and TRBJ2-2, reads DGGITQSPKYLFRKEGQNVTLSCEQNLNHDAMYWYRQDPGQGLRLIYYSQIVNDFQKGDIAEGYSVSREKKESFPLTVTSAQKNPTAFYLCASSSGTGGDTGELFFGEGSRLTVL.

V is TRBV20-1 and J is TRBJ2-1; 9 bases are a match to TRBD2. The CDR3 has 16 amino acids. V dropped 1 base and J dropped 6; count of bases not matched to a gene: 10. The V gene's germline CDR1 is DFQATT and CDR2 SNEGSKA (reference sequence). The CDR3 reads CSARVGLAPTGNEQFF. CDR3 DNA sequence: TGCAGTGCTAGAGTGGGACTAGCTCCTACCGGCAATGAGCAGTTCTTC.

This clonotype has only a few counts. The V and J genes are TRBV30 and TRBJ1-1, with 8 bases aligning to TRBD1. Trimming removed 1 base from V and 1 base from J; junction bases left unmatched: 2. Germline CDR1 and CDR2: GTSNPN and SVGIG (reference sequence). The CDR3 runs 14 residues. The CDR3 DNA reads TGTGCCTGGAGTGATACAGGGGGGAACACTGAAGCTTTCTTT. Amino acid sequence: CAWSDTGGNTEAFF.

This clonotype was seen a few times. This chain connects TRBV30 to TRBJ1-1; no clear D. This CDR3 comprises 13 residues. V was cut by 4 bases and J by 5 bases, with 14 bases left in between. Looked up from germline, CDR1 is GTSNPN and CDR2 is SVGIG (reference sequence). The CDR3 nucleotides are TGTGCCTGGACCCGCGGCCCTCGAACTGAAGCTTTCTTT. Translating gives CAWTRGPRTEAFF. The full variable domain, in which reference TRBV30 and TRBJ1-1 provide the parts outside the CDR3, is SQTIHQWPATLVQPVGSPLSLECTVEGTSNPNLYWYRQAAGRGLQLLFYSVGIGQISSEVPQNLSASRPQDRQFILSSKKLLLSDSGFYLCAWTRGPRTEAFFGQGTRLTVV.

This clonotype was seen at least ten times. The chain carries TRBV2 and TRBJ1-5; D is undetermined. Looked up from germline, CDR1 is SNHLY and CDR2 is FYNNEI. CDR3 length: 15 amino acids. The ends were cut back, 5 bases at V and 0 bases at J, with 11 bases in the middle. CDR3 protein: CASSLTDYSNQPQHF. The CDR3 nucleotides are TGTGCCAGCAGTCTAACGGATTATAGCAATCAGCCCCAGCATTTT.

This clonotype was observed at least ten times. This chain connects TRBV7-9 to TRBJ2-7; 9 bases are a match to TRBD1. Germline CDR1 is SEHNR and CDR2 is FQNEAQ (reference sequence). CDR3 size: 15 residues. The V gene end was trimmed by 5 bases and the J gene end by 3 bases; junction bases not matched to a gene: 8. Written as DNA, the CDR3 is TGTGCCAGCAGCGACGGGACAGGGTCTCGCTACGAGCAGTACTTC. Translating gives CASSDGTGSRYEQYF.

This clonotype was observed at least ten times. The rearrangement links TRBV28 to TRBJ2-1; D is possibly TRBD2 (8 bases). Trimming took off 7 bases at V and 6 bases at J, with 34 bases between the two ends. Germline V CDR1 and CDR2: MDHEN, SYDVKM. The CDR3 runs to 20 residues. The chain's CDR3 is CASIADRHIGTGGPGNEQFF. The DNA of the CDR3 is TGTGCCAGCATCGCGGACAGGCACATTGGGACGGGAGGGCCTGGCAATGAGCAGTTCTTC.

This clonotype was seen many times. The chain employs TRBV3-1 and TRBJ2-7, with D possibly being TRBD1 (5 bases). Germline loops: CDR1 LGHDT, CDR2 YNNKEL (reference sequence). The CDR3 covers 14 residues. Trimming stripped 6 bases from V and 6 bases from J, with 18 bases between. The chain's CDR3 is CASSPTTASGEQYF. CDR3 DNA sequence: TGTGCCAGCAGTCCCACGACAGCTTCAGGCGAGCAGTACTTC.